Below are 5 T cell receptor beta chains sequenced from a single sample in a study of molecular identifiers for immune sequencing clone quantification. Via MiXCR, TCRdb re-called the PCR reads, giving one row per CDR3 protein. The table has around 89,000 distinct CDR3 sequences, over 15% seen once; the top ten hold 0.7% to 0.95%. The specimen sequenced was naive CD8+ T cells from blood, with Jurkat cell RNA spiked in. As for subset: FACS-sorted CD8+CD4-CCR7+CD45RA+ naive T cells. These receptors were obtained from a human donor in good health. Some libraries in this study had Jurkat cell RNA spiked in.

CDR3 nucleotide sequence: TGCGCCAGCAGCCAAGAGTGGAGTGGAAGCCAGCCCCAGCATTTT. Protein product: CASSQEWSGSQPQHF. This chain connects TRBV4-1 to TRBJ1-5; the D is unclear. Germline CDR1 and CDR2: MGHRA and YSYEKL. The CDR3 length is 15 residues. The ends were cut back, 0 bases at V and 7 bases at J, with 13 bases in the middle.

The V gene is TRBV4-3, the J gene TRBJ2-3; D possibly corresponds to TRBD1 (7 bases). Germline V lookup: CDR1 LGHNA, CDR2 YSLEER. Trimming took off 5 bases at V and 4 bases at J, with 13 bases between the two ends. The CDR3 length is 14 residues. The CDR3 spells CASSGTASADTQYF. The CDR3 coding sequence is TGCGCCAGCAGCGGGACAGCTAGCGCAGATACGCAGTATTTT.

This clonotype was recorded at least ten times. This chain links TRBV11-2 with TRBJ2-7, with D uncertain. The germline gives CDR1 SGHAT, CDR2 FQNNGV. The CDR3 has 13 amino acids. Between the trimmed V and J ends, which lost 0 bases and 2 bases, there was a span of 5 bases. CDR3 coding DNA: TGTGCCAGCAGCTTAGAGTCCCCCTACGAGCAGTACTTC. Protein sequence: CASSLESPYEQYF.

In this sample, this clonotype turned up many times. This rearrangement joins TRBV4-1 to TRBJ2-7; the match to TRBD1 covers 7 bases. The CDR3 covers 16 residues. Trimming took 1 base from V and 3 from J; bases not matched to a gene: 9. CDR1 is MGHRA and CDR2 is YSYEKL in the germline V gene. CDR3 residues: CASSQALGQPDYEQYF. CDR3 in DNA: TGCGCCAGCAGCCAAGCGTTGGGACAGCCCGACTACGAGCAGTACTTC.

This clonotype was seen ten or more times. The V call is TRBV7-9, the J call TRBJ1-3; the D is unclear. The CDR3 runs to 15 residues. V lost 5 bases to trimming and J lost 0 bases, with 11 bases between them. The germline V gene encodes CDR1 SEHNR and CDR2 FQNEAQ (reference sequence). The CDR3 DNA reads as TGTGCCAGCAGCCCAGCCGGGAGCTCTGGAAACACCATATATTTT. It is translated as CASSPAGSSGNTIYF.